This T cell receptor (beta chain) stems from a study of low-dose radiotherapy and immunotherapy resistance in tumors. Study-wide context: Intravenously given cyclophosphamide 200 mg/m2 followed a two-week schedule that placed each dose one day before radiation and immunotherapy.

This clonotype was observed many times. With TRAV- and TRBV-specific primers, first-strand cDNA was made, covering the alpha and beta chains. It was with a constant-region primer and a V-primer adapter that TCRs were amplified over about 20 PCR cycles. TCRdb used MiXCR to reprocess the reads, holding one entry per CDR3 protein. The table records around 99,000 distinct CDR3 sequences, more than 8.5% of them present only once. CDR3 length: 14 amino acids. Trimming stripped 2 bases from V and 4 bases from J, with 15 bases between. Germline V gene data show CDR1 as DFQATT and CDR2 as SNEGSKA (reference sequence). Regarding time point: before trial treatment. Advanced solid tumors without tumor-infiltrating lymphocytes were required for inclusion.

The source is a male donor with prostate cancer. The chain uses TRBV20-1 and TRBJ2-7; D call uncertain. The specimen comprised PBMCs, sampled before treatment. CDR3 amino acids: CSARSDSQKYEQYF. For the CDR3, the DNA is TGCAGTGCTAGATCTGACTCACAAAAATACGAGCAGTACTTC.